Below, one T cell receptor beta chain is given with its context. What it recognizes is unknown. As for treatment: around 19 received Ad26.COV2.S at low or high dose, single or two shots; about five received placebo; per-sample allocation not given. All samples were drawn on day 63, counting from the first vaccine or placebo injection. The individual, an adult aged 18-55 years, was a donor in Boston. Only in-frame clones appear in the TCRdb table, and some are missing; sequencing was by immunoSEQ multiplex PCR. The sample consists of about 320,000 clones, roughly 84% of them appearing once. V shed 5 bases, J shed 2 bases, and the junction held 12 bases outside the gene matches. The CDR3 sequence is 18 residues long. Germline CDR1 is SSHAT and CDR2 is FNYEAQ (reference sequence). These data belong to a study of Ad26.COV2.S vaccination and SARS-CoV-2 variants. Study-wide background: Administration of Ad26.COV2.S was intramuscular, either once or twice 56 days apart.

General study results and limits: Vaccine and placebo recipients had similar non-spike TCR breadth. Post-vaccination breadth of spike-specific CD8+ and CD4+ T cell responses was reportedly substantial.

V usage is TRBV7-7 and J usage is TRBJ2-2; 9 positions match TRBD1. The sequencing here drew on peripheral blood, taken in a trial of Ad26.COV2.S vaccine versus placebo. The receptor was isolated from a person between 18 and 59 years old who received the Ad26.COV2.S COVID-19 vaccine or a placebo. CDR3: CASSQTRRDRVNTGELFF. The DNA of the CDR3 is TGTGCCAGCAGCCAGACGCGAAGGGACAGGGTAAACACCGGGGAGCTGTTTTTT.